The present T cell receptor (beta chain) was sequenced within a study of Graves' ophthalmopathy and Graves' hyperthyroidism. Overall study: Researchers obtained peripheral blood at initial diagnosis, before any treatment had begun.

From RNA, the CDR3 regions of TCR beta chains were amplified and sequenced. HTBI primers were used in a first-round RT-PCR, which preceded a second-round multiplex PCR. TCRdb used MiXCR to reprocess the multiplex PCR reads, holding one entry per CDR3 protein. The sample records some 350,000 distinct CDR3 sequences, about 17% being singletons. Exclusion applied to patients with other autoimmune diseases, uncontrolled infections, pregnancy or lactation. The CDR3 covers 12 residues. V lost 0 bases and J lost 3, with 6 bases in between. Germline V gene data show CDR1 as GTSNPN and CDR2 as SVGIG (reference sequence).

The sequenced sample was peripheral blood. This TCR was recovered from an adult woman with stable Graves' hyperthyroidism. The rearrangement links TRBV30 to TRBJ2-7; D call uncertain. The CDR3 here is CAWSVGFYEQYF. The CDR3 DNA is TGTGCCTGGAGTGTAGGCTTCTACGAGCAGTACTTC.